Below, 30 T cell receptor beta chains from the same sample are listed, as sequenced in a study of shared clonotypes between healthy human individuals (dated by TCRdb to about 2020). To prepare the library, the immunoSEQ multiplex PCR assay was applied. TCRdb provides this immuneACCESS table in a form limited to in-frame rearrangements. Some clones are lacking; in checked studies, under half of them reflect an unresolved V gene, and why the rest are absent is not known. In this sample the table shows about 680,000 clones, approximately 90% of which occur a single time. The leading ten clones occupy nearly 25% of the sample. CD8 naive samples were obtained by positive selection for CCR7 among CD45RO-negative cells, yielding a CD45RA+CCR7+ population from which TemRA cells were excluded. The material sequenced was naive CD8+ T cells sorted from blood. What the cell subset or site label conveys for this sample: CD45RA+CCR7+. These TCRs come from a man between 25 and 39 years old in good health.

This clone showed up just once. The chain couples TRBV10-3 to TRBJ2-5; D ambiguous. CDR3 length: 16 residues. With 1 base removed from V and 5 bases from J, the gap between germline ends came to 17 bases. Germline V gene data show CDR1 as ENHRY and CDR2 as SYGVKD. CDR3 DNA: TGTGCCATCAGTGAGTTGCAACAAGGTACCCGGGAGACCCAGTACTTC. It encodes CAISELQQGTRETQYF.

The gene calls are TRBV5-1 and TRBJ1-1; tentatively, D is TRBD1 (6 bases). This CDR3 has 14 residues. Germline V gene lookup returns CDR1 SGHRS and CDR2 YFSETQ. V lost 0 bases to trimming and J lost 7 bases, with 13 bases between them. CDR3 bases: TGCGCCAGCAGCTTGGCCTGGGACACTTATGAAGCTTTCTTT. It translates to CASSLAWDTYEAFF.

The CDR3 region has the DNA TGTGCCAGCAGCTTACGCTCTAGCGGGAGTGTGGAGACCCAGTACTTC. Protein sequence: CASSLRSSGSVETQYF. The chain joins TRBV11-3 to TRBJ2-5; 10 bases map to TRBD2. Germline V gene data show CDR1 as SGHNT and CDR2 as YENEEA. Trimming removed 2 bases from V and 5 bases from J; junction bases left unmatched: 8. This CDR3 is 16 amino acids long. Using reference TRBV11-3 and TRBJ2-5 for the parts outside the CDR3, the full variable domain is EAGVVQSPRYKIIEKKQPVAFWCNPISGHNTLYWYLQNLGQGPELLIRYENEEAVDDSQLPKDRFSAERLKGVDSTLKIQPAELGDSAVYLCASSLRSSGSVETQYFGPGTRLLVL.

The J gene is TRBJ2-7, the V gene TRBV9, with unresolved D. The CDR3 has 12 amino acids. In germline, CDR1 is SGDLS, CDR2 YYNGEE. Trimming pared 4 bases from V and 2 bases from J, leaving 7 bases between. The CDR3 region is CASSTRAYEQYF. CDR3 DNA sequence: TGTGCCAGCAGCACCCGTGCCTACGAGCAGTACTTC.

V and J are TRBV27 and TRBJ2-7; 7 positions agree with TRBD2. The germline V gene encodes CDR1 MNHEY and CDR2 SMNVEV (reference sequence). Germline trimming cut 2 bases from V and 7 bases from J; bases unmatched to any gene: 8. CDR3 length equals 14 residues. The CDR3 bases are TGTGCCAGCAGTTTAATTGGCGGGAGTGGGGAGCAGTACTTC. Its protein product is CASSLIGGSGEQYF.

The V and J genes are TRBV7-9 and TRBJ2-1, with TRBD2 matching 9 bases. Losses at the gene ends were 3 bases for V and 6 bases for J; bases not matched to a gene: 6. This CDR3 is 15 amino acids long. Germline V lookup: CDR1 SEHNR, CDR2 FQNEAQ (reference sequence). DNA for the CDR3: TGTGCCAGCAGCTTGGGCGGGAGGGCCCTCAATGAGCAGTTCTTC. Amino acids: CASSLGGRALNEQFF.

V usage is TRBV7-9 and J usage is TRBJ2-5; D is unclear. Germline CDR1 is SEHNR and CDR2 is FQNEAQ (reference sequence). This CDR3 comprises 16 residues. The V end lost 4 bases, the J end lost 2 bases, and 17 bases lay between the germline ends. The CDR3 region is CASSSPVLAGQETQYF. CDR3 DNA sequence: TGTGCCAGCAGCTCGCCCGTCTTGGCTGGGCAAGAGACCCAGTACTTC. Supplemented by reference TRBV7-9 and TRBJ2-5, the full variable domain reads DTGVSQNPRHKITKRGQNVTFRCDPISEHNRLYWYRQTLGQGPEFLTYFQNEAQLEKSRLLSDRFSAERPKGSFSTLEIQRTEQGDSAMYLCASSSPVLAGQETQYFGPGTRLLVL.

As regards this clone: The same CDR3 is also encoded by other DNA sequences in this sample. This chain joins TRBV27 and TRBJ2-3; no reliable D call. Trimming pared 2 bases from V and 0 bases from J, leaving 6 bases between. The CDR3 has 14 amino acids. Germline V gene lookup returns CDR1 MNHEY and CDR2 SMNVEV (reference sequence). The CDR3 sequence is CASSLLASTDTQYF. Written as DNA, the CDR3 is TGTGCCAGCAGTTTACTGGCTAGCACAGATACGCAGTATTTT.

This chain links TRBV7-9 with TRBJ1-5; D perhaps matches TRBD1 (6 bases). This CDR3 has 15 amino acids. Germline CDR1 SEHNR, CDR2 FQNEAQ (reference sequence). Trimming took off 1 base at V and 7 bases at J, with 14 bases between the two ends. The CDR3 region is CASSLGGGPEQPQHF. The CDR3 coding sequence is TGTGCCAGCAGCTTAGGAGGGGGGCCGGAGCAGCCCCAGCATTTT.

The chain couples TRBV4-2 to TRBJ2-5; 8 bases agree with TRBD2. Germline CDR1 LGHNA, CDR2 YNFKEQ. Trimming took 1 base from V and 4 from J; bases not matched to a gene: 5. CDR3 length: 15 amino acids. This CDR3 reads CASSQAPLAGETQYF. CDR3 sequence (DNA): TGTGCCAGCAGCCAAGCCCCGCTAGCGGGAGAGACCCAGTACTTC.

This sequence joins TRBV7-9 and TRBJ1-5, with D hard to call. Germline V gene sequence: CDR1 SEHNR, CDR2 FQNEAQ (reference sequence). This CDR3 has 12 amino acids. Trimming removed 5 bases at V and 5 bases at J, with 7 bases between. DNA of the CDR3: TGTGCCAGCAGCCGATCACATCAGCCCCAGCATTTT. Translated, it gives CASSRSHQPQHF.

As regards this clone: The sample carries other DNA sequences with the same CDR3. The chain has TRBV5-4 and TRBJ2-1, with 7 nucleotides matching TRBD2. V shed 2 bases, J shed 8 bases, and the junction held 1 base outside the gene matches. From germline, CDR1 is SGHNT and CDR2 YYREEE (reference sequence). This CDR3 region has 12 residues. The CDR3 DNA sequence: TGTGCCAGCAGCTTTGGGGGGGATGAGCAGTTCTTC. Translated, it gives CASSFGGDEQFF.

This clone appeared once. The chain has TRBV29-1 and TRBJ2-1, with 10 positions matching TRBD1. The CDR3 extends over 18 amino acids. With V trimmed by 1 base and J by 3 bases, 12 bases remained unmatched. Germline V gives CDR1 SQVTM, CDR2 ANQGSEA. CDR3 sequence reads: CSVEGPGTGEIIYNEQFF. The CDR3 DNA is TGCAGCGTTGAAGGTCCCGGGACAGGGGAGATTATCTACAATGAGCAGTTCTTC.

This clone came up once. This chain connects TRBV27 to TRBJ2-5; no clear D. Germline V gene data show CDR1 as MNHEY and CDR2 as SMNVEV (reference sequence). The CDR3 sequence is 13 residues long. V was trimmed by 2 bases and J by 1 base, leaving 5 bases between them. The CDR3: CASSLTSQETQYF. For the CDR3, the DNA is TGTGCCAGCAGTTTAACTTCCCAAGAGACCCAGTACTTC.

The V gene is TRBV28, the J gene TRBJ2-7; possible D gene TRBD1, 5 bases. The V gene lost 5 bases and the J gene lost 5 bases, with 13 bases spanning the gap. The CDR3 is made up of 13 amino acids. Germline V gene lookup returns CDR1 MDHEN and CDR2 SYDVKM. CDR3 DNA sequence: TGTGCCAGCAGTCGACAGTCCGACGACGAGCAGTACTTC. Translating gives CASSRQSDDEQYF.

The V gene is TRBV4-1, the J gene TRBJ2-7, with 10 nucleotides matching TRBD2. The CDR3 is 17 amino acids. Unmatched junction bases numbered 9, after V lost 1 base and J lost 3 bases. Germline-derived CDR1 and CDR2 are MGHRA and YSYEKL. DNA for the CDR3: TGCGCCAGCAGCCAAGCGTTTGATAGCGGGAGGATCTACGAGCAGTACTTC. Its protein is CASSQAFDSGRIYEQYF.

This clone has a single count. The chain is built from TRBV27 and TRBJ2-7, with TRBD2 identical over 13 bases. The CDR3 has 16 amino acids. Germline lookup yields CDR1 MNHEY and CDR2 SMNVEV (reference sequence). J gave up 1 base and V 6 bases, and 6 bases lay outside the gene matches. This chain's CDR3 is CASRWTSGRNSYEQYF. The CDR3 nucleotides are TGTGCCAGCAGGTGGACTAGCGGGAGAAATTCCTACGAGCAGTACTTC.

The V and J genes are TRBV7-3 and TRBJ2-1; 8 bases agree with TRBD2. V shed 0 bases, J shed 6 bases, and the junction held 4 bases outside the gene matches. Looked up from germline, CDR1 is SGHTA and CDR2 is FQGTGA. This CDR3 comprises 15 residues. The CDR3 DNA is TGTGCCAGCAGCTTAACAGCGGGAGTCGGCAATGAGCAGTTCTTC. This sequence encodes CASSLTAGVGNEQFF.

The rearrangement uses TRBV13 and TRBJ2-1; TRBD2 matches 7 bases. V lost 5 bases, J lost 9 bases, and 10 bases stayed unmatched. The CDR3 sequence is 14 residues long. Germline V CDR1 and CDR2: PRHDT, FYEKMQ (reference sequence). The CDR3 DNA sequence: TGTGCCAGCAGCGTTCGACTAGCCGCGGGTGAGCAGTTCTTC. Its protein product is CASSVRLAAGEQFF.

The chain is built from TRBV5-4 and TRBJ2-5, with a tentative D call TRBD2 (6 bases). The germline gives CDR1 SGHNT, CDR2 YYREEE (reference sequence). V lost 0 bases and J 3 bases, leaving 15 bases between the germline ends. The CDR3 has 16 residues. The CDR3 DNA reads TGTGCCAGCAGCTTGGCCGGGCGGGACCTTGAAGAGACCCAGTACTTC. This sequence encodes CASSLAGRDLEETQYF.

V gene TRBV25-1 combines with J gene TRBJ2-7, with D possibly being TRBD2 (6 bases). This CDR3 has 15 residues. The V end was cut by 0 bases, the J end by 0 bases, with 9 bases between. Germline loops: CDR1 MGHDK, CDR2 SYGVNS. CDR3 residues: CASSEYRDFSYEQYF. CDR3 bases: TGTGCCAGCAGTGAATACCGGGACTTCTCCTACGAGCAGTACTTC.

J is TRBJ1-2 and V is TRBV28; D gene uncertain. Germline CDR1 and CDR2: MDHEN and SYDVKM. The CDR3 sequence is 17 residues long. Trimming stripped 2 bases from V and 4 bases from J, with 20 bases between. In DNA form, the CDR3 reads TGTGCCAGCAGTTTACCCCTGCAGGAGCACTCTCCCTATGGCTACACCTTC. Its translation is CASSLPLQEHSPYGYTF.

This chain links TRBV27 with TRBJ2-3, with 8 positions matching TRBD1. Looked up from germline, CDR1 is MNHEY and CDR2 is SMNVEV (reference sequence). The trim removed 2 bases at V and 2 bases at J, leaving 0 bases unmatched. CDR3 length: 14 residues. CDR3: CASSLQGATDTQYF. The CDR3 bases are TGTGCCAGCAGTTTACAGGGGGCCACAGATACGCAGTATTTT.

A note on this clone: This CDR3 is also generated by other DNA sequences in the sample. The chain combines TRBV7-8 with TRBJ2-5; D gene ambiguous. Germline CDR1 SGHVS, CDR2 FQNEAQ. The CDR3 covers 15 residues. V lost 1 base, J lost 5 bases, and 14 bases lay in between. The CDR3: CASSLGAGSGETQYF. The CDR3 DNA reads as TGTGCCAGCAGCTTAGGAGCTGGGTCTGGGGAGACCCAGTACTTC. Complete variable domain (other parts from reference TRBV7-8 and TRBJ2-5): GAGVSQSPRYKVAKRGQDVALRCDPISGHVSLFWYQQALGQGPEFLTYFQNEAQLDKSGLPSDRFFAERPEGSVSTLKIQRTQQEDSAVYLCASSLGAGSGETQYFGPGTRLLVL.

The V and J genes are TRBV6-5 and TRBJ2-1; no reliable D call. The V and J ends lost 5 bases and 2 bases respectively, with 7 bases between them. The CDR3 length is 13 residues. Germline V gene data show CDR1 as MNHEY and CDR2 as SVGAGI. Written as DNA, the CDR3 is TGTGCCAGCAGTAGTATAACCTACAATGAGCAGTTCTTC. Translating it yields CASSSITYNEQFF.

The chain employs TRBV11-2 and TRBJ2-5; weak D call: TRBD1 (5 bases). This CDR3 comprises 14 residues. Germline V gives CDR1 SGHAT, CDR2 FQNNGV. Trimming removed 6 bases at V and 5 bases at J, with 16 bases between. The CDR3 DNA follows: TGTGCCAGCAGGTACCAGGGTTGGACGGAGACCCAGTACTTC. Amino acids: CASRYQGWTETQYF. The full variable domain, with the rest looked up from reference TRBV11-2 and TRBJ2-5, is EAGVAQSPRYKIIEKRQSVAFWCNPISGHATLYWYQQILGQGPKLLIQFQNNGVVDDSQLPKDRFSAERLKGVDSTLKIQPAKLEDSAVYLCASRYQGWTETQYFGPGTRLLVL.

CDR3 sequence: CASSETGGQGLGQPQHF. The CDR3 DNA reads TGTGCCAGCAGTGAAACGGGGGGACAGGGGTTGGGGCAGCCCCAGCATTTT. The rearrangement links TRBV25-1 to TRBJ1-5; 10 bases agree with TRBD1. The germline V gene has CDR1 MGHDK and CDR2 SYGVNS. The CDR3 has 17 residues. V dropped 2 bases and J dropped 7; count of bases not matched to a gene: 11.

The V and J genes are TRBV28 and TRBJ1-5; D perhaps matches TRBD1 (6 bases). The CDR3 runs to 15 residues. Germline CDR1 reads MDHEN; CDR2 reads SYDVKM. The V end was cut by 5 bases, the J end by 2 bases, with 13 bases between. The CDR3 DNA reads as TGTGCCAGCAGTCCCAGGGGTTACGGCAATCAGCCCCAGCATTTT. This gives the protein CASSPRGYGNQPQHF.

This rearrangement joins TRBV29-1 to TRBJ2-7; the D gene is possibly TRBD2 (6 bases). The germline V and J ends were trimmed by 3 bases and 3 bases, with 15 bases remaining between them. Per the germline V gene, CDR1 is SQVTM and CDR2 is ANQGSEA. This CDR3 contains 14 residues. This chain's CDR3 is CSVDHGGDGYEQYF. In DNA, the CDR3 is TGCAGCGTTGATCATGGAGGGGATGGCTACGAGCAGTACTTC.

The chain couples TRBV28 to TRBJ1-1; D unresolved. The CDR3 is 16 residues long. Germline lookup yields CDR1 MDHEN and CDR2 SYDVKM. The V end was cut by 0 bases, the J end by 0 bases, with 11 bases between. The CDR3 region is CASSLWRGNMNTEAFF. CDR3 in DNA: TGTGCCAGCAGTTTATGGCGCGGAAACATGAACACTGAAGCTTTCTTT. Variable domain in full (rest from reference TRBV28 and TRBJ1-1): DVKVTQSSRYLVKRTGEKVFLECVQDMDHENMFWYRQDPGLGLRLIYFSYDVKMKEKGDIPEGYSVSREKKERFSLILESASTNQTSMYLCASSLWRGNMNTEAFFGQGTRLTVV.